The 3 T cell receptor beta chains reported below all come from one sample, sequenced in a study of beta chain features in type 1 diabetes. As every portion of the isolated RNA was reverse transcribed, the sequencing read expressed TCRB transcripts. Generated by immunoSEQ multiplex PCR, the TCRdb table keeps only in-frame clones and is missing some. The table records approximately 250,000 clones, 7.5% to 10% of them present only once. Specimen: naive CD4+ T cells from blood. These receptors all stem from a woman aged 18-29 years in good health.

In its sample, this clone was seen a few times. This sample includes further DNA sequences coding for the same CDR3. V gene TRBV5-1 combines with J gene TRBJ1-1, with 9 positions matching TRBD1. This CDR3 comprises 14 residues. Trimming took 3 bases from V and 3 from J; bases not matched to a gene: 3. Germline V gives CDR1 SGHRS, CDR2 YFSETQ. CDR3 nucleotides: TGCGCCAGCAGCTCGGGACAGGGAGACACTGAAGCTTTCTTT. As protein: CASSSGQGDTEAFF.

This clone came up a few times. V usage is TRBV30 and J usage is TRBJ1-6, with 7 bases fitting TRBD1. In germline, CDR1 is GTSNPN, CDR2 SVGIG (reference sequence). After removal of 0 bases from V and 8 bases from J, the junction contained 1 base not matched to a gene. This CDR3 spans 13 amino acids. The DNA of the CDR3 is TGTGCCTGGAGTGTAGGACAGGATTCACCCCTCCACTTT. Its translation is CAWSVGQDSPLHF.

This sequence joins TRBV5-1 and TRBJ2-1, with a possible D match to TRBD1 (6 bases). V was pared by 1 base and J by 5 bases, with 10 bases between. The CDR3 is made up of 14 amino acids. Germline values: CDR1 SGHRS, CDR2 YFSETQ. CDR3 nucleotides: TGCGCCAGCAGCTTGTTCGGGACAAACAATGAGCAGTTCTTC. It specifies CASSLFGTNNEQFF.